These 4 T cell receptor beta chains were sequenced from one sample in a study of radiotherapy plus CTLA-4 blockade in lung cancer. The assay was immunoSEQ multiplex PCR, and TCRdb's table has in-frame clones only and misses some. The table records about 38,000 clones, over 65% of them present only once. The sample was peripheral blood, taken from a patient treated with radiotherapy plus ipilimumab. Source of these receptors: a human donor with non-small cell lung cancer who had stable disease on radiotherapy plus ipilimumab.

The chain links TRBV14 to TRBJ1-1, with D perhaps matching TRBD1 (5 bases). Per germline, CDR1 SGHDN and CDR2 FVKESK. The germline V and J ends were trimmed by 1 base and 7 bases, with 13 bases remaining between them. The CDR3 is 14 amino acids. The CDR3 DNA follows: TGTGCCAGCAGCCAAGGACAGCCACTTAATGAAGCTTTCTTT. Amino acid sequence: CASSQGQPLNEAFF.

V is TRBV28 and J is TRBJ1-6; no firm D call. Germline V gives CDR1 MDHEN, CDR2 SYDVKM. CDR3 size: 16 residues. V was pared by 6 bases and J by 3 bases, with 15 bases between. This CDR3 reads CASSSDGIGYNSPLHF. The DNA of the CDR3 is TGTGCCAGCAGCTCGGACGGGATCGGCTATAATTCACCCCTCCACTTT.

This rearrangement joins TRBV9 to TRBJ2-2; TRBD2 matches 10 bases. This CDR3 contains 15 residues. The V and J ends lost 3 bases and 5 bases, in that order; junction bases with no gene match: 4. Germline loops: CDR1 SGDLS, CDR2 YYNGEE. The CDR3 here is CASSAGLATTGELFF. The CDR3, as DNA: TGTGCCAGCAGCGCGGGACTAGCGACTACCGGGGAGCTGTTTTTT.

This chain links TRBV6-5 with TRBJ1-1; no reliable D call. The CDR3 consists of 15 residues. The V end lost 0 bases, the J end lost 3 bases, and 11 bases lay between the germline ends. CDR1 is MNHEY, CDR2 SVGAGI, per germline. This chain's CDR3 is CASSYSGIWHTEAFF. DNA for the CDR3: TGTGCCAGCAGTTACTCCGGTATCTGGCACACTGAAGCTTTCTTT.